This record looks at one T cell receptor (beta chain) sequence and its context. This sample is part of a study of cytotoxic CD8 clonotypes in ibrutinib-treated CLL. The germline V gene has CDR1 SNHLY and CDR2 FYNNEI. The CDR3 totals 17 residues. Trimming pared 4 bases from V and 0 bases from J, leaving 13 bases between. Generated by immunoSEQ multiplex PCR, the TCRdb table keeps only in-frame clones and is missing some. The table has under 40,000 clones, about 47% seen once. The gene calls are TRBV2 and TRBJ2-6; D is possibly TRBD1 or TRBD2 (6 bases each). This material consisted of PBMCs, taken before ibrutinib treatment. This clonotype was sampled from a human donor with chronic lymphocytic leukemia. CDR3 residues: CASSVTGANSGANVLTF. CDR3 coding DNA: TGTGCCAGCAGTGTTACGGGGGCCAACTCTGGGGCCAACGTCCTGACTTTC.